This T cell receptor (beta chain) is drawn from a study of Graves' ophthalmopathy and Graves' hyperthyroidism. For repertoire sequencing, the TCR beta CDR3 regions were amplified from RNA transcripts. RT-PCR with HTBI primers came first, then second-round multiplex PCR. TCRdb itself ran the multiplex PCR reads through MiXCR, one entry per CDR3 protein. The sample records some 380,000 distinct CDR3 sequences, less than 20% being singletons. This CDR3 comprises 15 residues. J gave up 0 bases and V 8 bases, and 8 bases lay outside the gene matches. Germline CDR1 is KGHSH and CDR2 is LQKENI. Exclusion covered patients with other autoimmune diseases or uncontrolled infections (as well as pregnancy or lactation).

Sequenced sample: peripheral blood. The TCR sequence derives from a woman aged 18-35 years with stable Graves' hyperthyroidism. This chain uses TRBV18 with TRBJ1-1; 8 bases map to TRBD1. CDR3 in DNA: TGTGCCAGCGGCCGGGACAGGTCATTGAACACTGAAGCTTTCTTT. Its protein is CASGRDRSLNTEAFF.